A selection of T cell receptor beta chains follows, all from one sample in a study of blood T cell repertoires in COVID-19. Method: immunoSEQ multiplex PCR; TCRdb's copy keeps in-frame clones and lacks some. The data contain about 210,000 clones, approximately 90% of them seen just once; the ten biggest clones take up about 5%. What was sequenced was peripheral blood. These receptors came from a woman aged 40-49 years with acute or convalescent COVID-19. Both conserved end residues are part of each CDR3. Fields, in order: V gene, clone size, D gene, J gene, CDR3 protein, CDR3 DNA. A D gene is named only where the DNA matches it firmly. Some rows have no size entry. The others give once, few or many, or a class for an expanded clone.

v_call: TRBV9
clone_size: NA
d_call: TRBD2
j_call: TRBJ2-3
cdr3_aa: CASSPRLAGLRDTQYF
cdr3_nt: TGTGCCAGCAGCCCGAGACTAGCGGGGCTTCGCGATACGCAGTATTTT

v_call: TRBV7-9
clone_size: NA
d_call: TRBD1
j_call: TRBJ1-1
cdr3_aa: CASSPGRYQGATEAFF
cdr3_nt: TGTGCCAGCAGCCCCGGCCGTTATCAGGGGGCCACTGAAGCTTTCTTT

v_call: TRBV12-5
clone_size: NA
d_call: NA
j_call: TRBJ1-1
cdr3_aa: CASGHQGKGTEAFF
cdr3_nt: TGTGCTAGTGGCCATCAGGGAAAAGGCACTGAAGCTTTCTTT

v_call: TRBV18
clone_size: NA
d_call: NA
j_call: TRBJ1-6
cdr3_aa: CASSLWGVGTSSYNSPLHF
cdr3_nt: TGTGCCAGCTCACTTTGGGGGGTCGGTACGAGCTCCTATAATTCACCCCTCCACTTT

v_call: TRBV27
clone_size: NA
d_call: NA
j_call: TRBJ1-1
cdr3_aa: CASRTVGTGTEAFF
cdr3_nt: TGTGCCAGCAGGACAGTAGGAACTGGCACTGAAGCTTTCTTT

v_call: TRBV19
clone_size: NA
d_call: TRBD1
j_call: TRBJ1-2
cdr3_aa: CASSPGGGYTF
cdr3_nt: TGTGCCAGTAGTCCAGGGGGAGGCTACACCTTC

v_call: TRBV5-1
clone_size: NA
d_call: TRBD2
j_call: TRBJ2-2
cdr3_aa: CASSLAGLAGPGAGELFF
cdr3_nt: TGCGCCAGCAGCTTGGCGGGACTAGCGGGCCCTGGGGCCGGGGAGCTGTTTTTT

v_call: TRBV6-5
clone_size: NA
d_call: NA
j_call: TRBJ1-1
cdr3_aa: CASNPGRGNTEAFF
cdr3_nt: TGTGCCAGCAACCCGGGCAGGGGGAACACTGAAGCTTTCTTT

v_call: TRBV25-1
clone_size: NA
d_call: TRBD2
j_call: TRBJ2-1
cdr3_aa: CASGPGLAGGSLYNEQFF
cdr3_nt: TGTGCCAGTGGGCCGGGACTAGCGGGGGGTTCCCTTTACAATGAGCAGTTCTTC

v_call: TRBV5-1
clone_size: NA
d_call: TRBD1
j_call: TRBJ1-2
cdr3_aa: CASSLEGQGYGYTF
cdr3_nt: TGCGCCAGCAGCTTGGAGGGACAGGGGTATGGCTACACCTTC

v_call: TRBV4-2
clone_size: NA
d_call: TRBD1
j_call: TRBJ1-2
cdr3_aa: CASSQRDRGLRYTF
cdr3_nt: TGTGCCAGCAGCCAGAGGGACAGGGGGCTTCGCTACACCTTC

v_call: TRBV14
clone_size: NA
d_call: NA
j_call: TRBJ1-3
cdr3_aa: CASSQVGGGNTIYF
cdr3_nt: TGTGCCAGCAGCCAAGTTGGCGGGGGAAACACCATATATTTT

v_call: TRBV5-1
clone_size: few
d_call: TRBD1
j_call: TRBJ2-5
cdr3_aa: CASSLQGASGETQYF
cdr3_nt: TGCGCCAGCAGCTTACAGGGGGCCTCGGGGGAGACCCAGTACTTC

v_call: TRBV27
clone_size: NA
d_call: TRBD1
j_call: TRBJ2-3
cdr3_aa: CASSSLGQETDTQYF
cdr3_nt: TGTGCCAGCAGTTCCCTGGGACAGGAGACAGATACGCAGTATTTT

v_call: TRBV5-4
clone_size: NA
d_call: TRBD2
j_call: TRBJ2-1
cdr3_aa: CASSLARLAGSDEQFF
cdr3_nt: TGTGCCAGCAGCTTGGCCAGGCTAGCGGGGTCCGATGAGCAGTTCTTC

v_call: TRBV6-5
clone_size: NA
d_call: NA
j_call: TRBJ1-2
cdr3_aa: CASSYSTGRGSYTF
cdr3_nt: TGTGCCAGCAGTTACTCCACAGGGAGGGGAAGCTACACCTTC

v_call: TRBV2
clone_size: NA
d_call: NA
j_call: TRBJ1-2
cdr3_aa: CARQGERDYGYTF
cdr3_nt: TGTGCCAGACAAGGGGAAAGGGACTATGGCTACACCTTC

v_call: TRBV5-6
clone_size: NA
d_call: NA
j_call: TRBJ1-1
cdr3_aa: CASSLGPEAFF
cdr3_nt: TGTGCCAGCAGCTTGGGGCCAGAAGCTTTCTTT

v_call: TRBV27
clone_size: NA
d_call: TRBD1
j_call: TRBJ1-5
cdr3_aa: CASSLVTGGNQPQHF
cdr3_nt: TGTGCCAGCAGTTTAGTAACAGGGGGTAATCAGCCCCAGCATTTT

v_call: TRBV2
clone_size: NA
d_call: TRBD2
j_call: TRBJ2-1
cdr3_aa: CASRGAGGPIGEQFF
cdr3_nt: TGTGCCAGCAGAGGGGCGGGGGGCCCTATCGGTGAGCAGTTCTTC

v_call: TRBV24-1
clone_size: NA
d_call: TRBD1
j_call: TRBJ2-2
cdr3_aa: CATSDGQGALKGELFF
cdr3_nt: TGTGCCACCAGTGACGGACAGGGAGCTTTGAAAGGGGAGCTGTTTTTT

v_call: TRBV6-5
clone_size: once
d_call: NA
j_call: TRBJ2-1
cdr3_aa: CASSYRRRAYNEQFF
cdr3_nt: TGTGCCAGCAGTTACCGCAGGCGGGCCTACAATGAGCAGTTCTTC

v_call: TRBV23-1
clone_size: NA
d_call: NA
j_call: TRBJ2-5
cdr3_aa: CASSLETGEETQYF
cdr3_nt: TGCGCCAGCAGTCTGGAGACGGGGGAAGAGACCCAGTACTTC

v_call: TRBV18
clone_size: NA
d_call: TRBD2
j_call: TRBJ2-3
cdr3_aa: CATNKGLAGVVADTQYF
cdr3_nt: TGTGCCACCAACAAGGGACTAGCGGGGGTTGTGGCAGATACGCAGTATTTT

v_call: TRBV4-1
clone_size: NA
d_call: NA
j_call: TRBJ2-1
cdr3_aa: CASSQVSRGNEQFF
cdr3_nt: TGCGCCAGCAGCCAAGTATCCAGGGGCAATGAGCAGTTCTTC

v_call: TRBV7-9
clone_size: NA
d_call: NA
j_call: TRBJ1-2
cdr3_aa: CASSLVAREGYTF
cdr3_nt: TGTGCCAGCAGCTTAGTGGCCAGGGAAGGCTACACCTTC

v_call: TRBV19
clone_size: NA
d_call: NA
j_call: TRBJ1-6
cdr3_aa: CASSIDGGGWVALHF
cdr3_nt: TGTGCCAGTAGTATAGATGGCGGAGGTTGGGTGGCCCTCCACTTT

v_call: TRBV10-3
clone_size: NA
d_call: NA
j_call: TRBJ2-2
cdr3_aa: CAISDPGRGGELFF
cdr3_nt: TGTGCCATCAGTGACCCCGGACGGGGCGGGGAGCTGTTTTTT

v_call: TRBV2
clone_size: NA
d_call: NA
j_call: TRBJ1-6
cdr3_aa: CASSVYRPDNSPLHF
cdr3_nt: TGTGCCAGCAGTGTATACAGACCCGATAATTCACCCCTCCACTTT

v_call: TRBV19
clone_size: NA
d_call: NA
j_call: TRBJ1-1
cdr3_aa: CASSPGGARDIASEAFF
cdr3_nt: TGTGCCAGTAGTCCTGGGGGTGCCAGGGACATAGCTTCTGAAGCTTTCTTT

v_call: TRBV9
clone_size: NA
d_call: NA
j_call: TRBJ1-2
cdr3_aa: CASSPLGQFVGYTF
cdr3_nt: TGTGCCAGCAGCCCCCTTGGACAGTTCGTCGGCTACACCTTC

v_call: TRBV7-9
clone_size: NA
d_call: TRBD2
j_call: TRBJ2-1
cdr3_aa: CASSLVSASGGAYEQFF
cdr3_nt: TGTGCCAGCAGCTTAGTTTCGGCTAGCGGGGGGGCTTATGAGCAGTTCTTC

v_call: TRBV7-6
clone_size: NA
d_call: TRBD1
j_call: TRBJ2-3
cdr3_aa: CASSLQGAGDTQYF
cdr3_nt: TGTGCCAGCAGCCTCCAGGGGGCAGGAGATACGCAGTATTTT

v_call: TRBV5-1
clone_size: NA
d_call: NA
j_call: TRBJ1-2
cdr3_aa: CASSGENYGYTF
cdr3_nt: TGCGCCAGCTCCGGGGAGAACTATGGCTACACCTTC

v_call: TRBV5-6
clone_size: NA
d_call: TRBD1
j_call: TRBJ1-3
cdr3_aa: CASSRQGGGNTIYF
cdr3_nt: TGTGCCAGCAGCCGGCAGGGGGGAGGAAACACCATATATTTT

v_call: TRBV29-1
clone_size: NA
d_call: NA
j_call: TRBJ1-1
cdr3_aa: CSVANMGALNTEAFF
cdr3_nt: TGCAGCGTTGCTAATATGGGGGCATTGAACACTGAAGCTTTCTTT

v_call: TRBV29-1
clone_size: NA
d_call: TRBD2
j_call: TRBJ2-5
cdr3_aa: CSVVLAGGPETQYF
cdr3_nt: TGCAGCGTTGTTTTAGCGGGGGGGCCAGAGACCCAGTACTTC

v_call: TRBV10-3
clone_size: NA
d_call: NA
j_call: TRBJ1-1
cdr3_aa: CAISKAAEDTEAFF
cdr3_nt: TGTGCCATCAGTAAAGCGGCGGAGGACACTGAAGCTTTCTTT

v_call: TRBV6-5
clone_size: NA
d_call: TRBD1
j_call: TRBJ1-3
cdr3_aa: CASRLDRATGNTIYF
cdr3_nt: TGTGCCAGCAGACTCGACAGGGCAACTGGAAACACCATATATTTT

v_call: TRBV7-2
clone_size: NA
d_call: NA
j_call: TRBJ1-1
cdr3_aa: CASSFGWATSMNTEAFF
cdr3_nt: TGTGCCAGCAGCTTCGGTTGGGCAACCAGCATGAACACTGAAGCTTTCTTT

v_call: TRBV15
clone_size: NA
d_call: NA
j_call: TRBJ1-2
cdr3_aa: CATSRDANLRRGPNYGYTF
cdr3_nt: TGTGCCACCAGCAGAGATGCCAATCTGCGGAGGGGACCTAACTATGGCTACACCTTC

v_call: TRBV5-1
clone_size: NA
d_call: TRBD1
j_call: TRBJ1-1
cdr3_aa: CASGLFGGQGSAEAFF
cdr3_nt: TGCGCCAGCGGCCTCTTTGGGGGACAGGGTTCCGCTGAAGCTTTCTTT

v_call: TRBV7-6
clone_size: NA
d_call: NA
j_call: TRBJ1-1
cdr3_aa: CASSSRRGEGVNTEAFF
cdr3_nt: TGTGCCAGCAGCTCCCGCCGGGGGGAGGGGGTGAACACTGAAGCTTTCTTT

v_call: TRBV7-2
clone_size: NA
d_call: TRBD2
j_call: TRBJ2-1
cdr3_aa: CASSLVSGGAYNEQFF
cdr3_nt: TGTGCCAGCAGCTTAGTTAGCGGGGGGGCCTACAATGAGCAGTTCTTC

v_call: TRBV11-2
clone_size: NA
d_call: TRBD2
j_call: TRBJ2-3
cdr3_aa: CASRGLAGASHTDTQYF
cdr3_nt: TGTGCCAGCAGAGGACTAGCGGGGGCATCCCACACAGATACGCAGTATTTT

v_call: TRBV7-2
clone_size: NA
d_call: NA
j_call: TRBJ1-2
cdr3_aa: CASSLDRLYGYTF
cdr3_nt: TGTGCCAGCAGCTTAGACCGGTTATATGGCTACACCTTC

v_call: TRBV27
clone_size: few
d_call: NA
j_call: TRBJ1-5
cdr3_aa: CASRGRGNQPQHF
cdr3_nt: TGTGCCAGCAGGGGTCGGGGGAATCAGCCCCAGCATTTT

v_call: TRBV10-3
clone_size: NA
d_call: NA
j_call: TRBJ1-1
cdr3_aa: CAISDFPQNTEAFF
cdr3_nt: TGTGCCATCAGTGACTTCCCACAGAACACTGAAGCTTTCTTT

v_call: TRBV11-3
clone_size: NA
d_call: NA
j_call: TRBJ1-2
cdr3_aa: CASSFIQVTSICYTF
cdr3_nt: TGTGCCAGCAGCTTCATACAGGTGACTTCTATTTGCTACACCTTC

v_call: TRBV2
clone_size: NA
d_call: NA
j_call: TRBJ1-1
cdr3_aa: CASSEFLGQGAFF
cdr3_nt: TGTGCCAGCAGTGAATTCCTAGGGCAGGGAGCTTTCTTT

v_call: TRBV23-1
clone_size: NA
d_call: NA
j_call: TRBJ1-1
cdr3_aa: CASSQSERGQRAFF
cdr3_nt: TGCGCCAGCAGTCAATCTGAAAGGGGCCAGAGAGCTTTCTTT

v_call: TRBV3-1/TRBV3-2
clone_size: once
d_call: TRBD2
j_call: TRBJ2-5
cdr3_aa: CASTSSSGGGQETQYF
cdr3_nt: TGTGCCAGCACCTCATCTAGCGGGGGCGGTCAAGAGACCCAGTACTTC

v_call: TRBV5-6
clone_size: NA
d_call: NA
j_call: TRBJ1-1
cdr3_aa: CASSSQGGTEAFF
cdr3_nt: TGTGCCAGCAGTAGTCAGGGTGGCACTGAAGCTTTCTTT

v_call: TRBV6-6
clone_size: few
d_call: NA
j_call: TRBJ1-3
cdr3_aa: CASSPRWTGRDSGNTIYF
cdr3_nt: TGTGCCAGCAGTCCCCGGTGGACGGGCCGGGACTCTGGAAACACCATATATTTT

v_call: TRBV21-1
clone_size: NA
d_call: NA
j_call: TRBJ2-3
cdr3_aa: CASSKGSCGGTIQDTQYF
cdr3_nt: TGTGCCAGCAGCAAAGGTTCCTGCGGGGGGACGATTCAAGATACGCAGTATTTT